This TCR beta chain was identified in a study of post-analysis software for immune sequencing data (dated by TCRdb to between 2014 and 2016). Regarding the research as a whole: Recorded disease courses included relapsing-remitting, secondary progressive and progressive-relapsing multiple sclerosis, with some patients lacking subtype annotation. A subset of samples was prepared in parallel using single-end sample barcoding, then pooled and co-amplified after Illumina adapter ligation. Patient repertoires were compared against around 10 previously published healthy control repertoires from donors aged about 6 to 28 years. Overall results and qualifications from the work: Multiple sclerosis patients had significantly lower normalized Chao1 diversity than controls, a result that suggests substantial peripheral T-cell clonal expansion. The control group was slightly older than the multiple sclerosis patient group. Strong co-clustering of samples prepared in the same batch was shown by direct clustering with F measure, prompting a batch-effect correction. A few TRBV segments, including TRBV5-6, TRBV5-1 and TRBV20-1, were significantly more frequent in patients than controls.

CDR1 and CDR2 are drawn from the germline V gene: MGHRA, YSYEKL. The CDR3 numbers 17 residues from cysteine through phenylalanine. Of all the DNA, just the CDR3 is kept, 51 bases in frame from base 1. Unmatched junction bases come to 14, with V trimmed by 1 base and J by 8 bases. To demonstrate the VDJtools post-analysis software, TCR beta repertoires were profiled from the peripheral blood of 13 young patients with multiple sclerosis. Multiple sclerosis patients were children and adolescents aged about 6 to 16 years. Library prep was done by PCR. Instrument used: Illumina HiSeq 2500. To reduce PCR and sequencing biases, unique molecular identifiers were built into the TCR beta cDNA libraries. Per 1 to 10 million input T cells, roughly 0.5 million cDNA molecules were obtained, such that each molecule approximated one T cell. The same protocol used for the earlier healthy control dataset was applied to prepare and sequence the patient libraries. Samples belonging to the same batch were prepared together, multiplexed and sequenced on a shared HiSeq lane. In the original analysis: Raw barcoded reads were processed with MIGEC, discarding single-read molecular identifier groups before consensus assembly and CDR3 extraction. VDJtools was used for post-analysis of the clonotype tables, with diversity normalized by down-sampling every dataset to the smallest sample size. To correct batch-related cross-sample contamination, repertoire overlap clustering matched CDR3 amino acid sequences but not nucleotide sequences. The raw public data were reprocessed by TCRdb itself: fastp quality trimming at Q25, MiXCR clonotype calling, in-frame beta chains only. A single entry per CDR3 protein holds the most common genes and DNA from its merged rows. The V and J calls were not made by the authors but by TCRdb's processing. This sample has 740,000 or so distinct CDR3 sequences in its table, and roughly 58% of those were observed once. Of the sample, approximately 4.2% is held by the ten largest clones.

As to this clonotype: Which antigen it targets is not known. One base away there is no much larger clone; base qualities are not given.

The rearrangement joined TRBV4-1 to TRBJ2-1; 7 bases in the junction line up with TRBD2. Sequencing input: blood. This receptor was identified in a girl between 5 and 17 years old with multiple sclerosis. The CDR3 has the sequence CASSQGTQRGPGDEQFF. The DNA is TGCGCCAGCAGCCAAGGGACCCAGCGGGGCCCCGGGGATGAGCAGTTCTTC.